A single sample is the source of the 3 T cell receptor beta chains below, sequenced in a study of T cell repertoires in ileal Crohn's disease. Surgical specimens yielded lamina propria lymphocytes, which were density-gradient separated and then sorted. The table came from immunoSEQ multiplex PCR; TCRdb's copy has only in-frame clones and leaves some out. Altogether about 3,400 clones are present, roughly 75% being singletons, with the ten largest covering roughly 2.7%. The sequenced sample consisted of CD4+ T cells sorted from the ileum. The receptor source for this set is an adult with Crohn's disease.

The chain joins TRBV5-1 to TRBJ1-2; a possible D gene is TRBD1 (6 bases). Trimming cost V 4 bases and J 5 bases, with 12 bases left between them. The CDR3 extends over 13 amino acids. Germline V gene sequence: CDR1 SGHRS, CDR2 YFSETQ. Here the CDR3 reads CASSAKGEYGYTF. DNA for the CDR3: TGCGCCAGCAGCGCAAAGGGGGAGTATGGCTACACCTTC.

This chain links TRBV14 with TRBJ2-4, with a possible D match to TRBD1 (6 bases). From germline, CDR1 is SGHDN and CDR2 FVKESK. This CDR3 contains 15 residues. Trimming shortened V by 2 bases and J by 7 bases, and 15 bases separated the two germline ends. CDR3 nucleotides: TGTGCCAGCAGCCAACTACAGGGATTGCCGAACATTCAGTACTTC. Protein: CASSQLQGLPNIQYF. The variable domain in full, with the rest retrieved from reference TRBV14 and TRBJ2-4, is EAGVTQFPSHSVIEKGQTVTLRCDPISGHDNLYWYRRVMGKEIKFLLHFVKESKQDESGMPNNRFLAERTGGTYSTLKVQPAELEDSGVYFCASSQLQGLPNIQYFGAGTRLSVL.

The CDR3 here is CASSIPQTVPGYTF. The DNA of the CDR3 is TGTGCCAGTAGTATCCCTCAAACTGTGCCCGGCTACACCTTC. V usage is TRBV19 and J usage is TRBJ1-2; no reliable D call. The CDR3 has 14 residues. Per germline, CDR1 LNHDA and CDR2 SQIVND (reference sequence). V dropped 3 bases and J dropped 8 bases, with 16 bases sitting between them.